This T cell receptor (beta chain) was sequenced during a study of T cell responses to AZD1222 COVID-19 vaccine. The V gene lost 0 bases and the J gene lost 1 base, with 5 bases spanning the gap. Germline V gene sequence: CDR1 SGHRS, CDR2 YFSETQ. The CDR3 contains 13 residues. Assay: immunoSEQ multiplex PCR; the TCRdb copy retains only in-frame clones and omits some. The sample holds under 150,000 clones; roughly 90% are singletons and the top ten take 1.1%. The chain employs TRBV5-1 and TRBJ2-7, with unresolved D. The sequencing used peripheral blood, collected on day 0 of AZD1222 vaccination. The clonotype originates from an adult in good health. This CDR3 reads CASSLAPSYEQYF. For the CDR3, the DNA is TGCGCCAGCAGCTTGGCTCCGTCCTACGAGCAGTACTTC.